The subject of this entry is one T cell receptor (beta chain). CDR1 and CDR2 (germline): KGHDR, SFDVKD. Trimming pared 4 bases from V and 8 bases from J, leaving 16 bases between. The CDR3 totals 14 residues. This record belongs to a study of blood T cell repertoires in COVID-19. Study in general: Researchers got acute and convalescent COVID-19 samples from the United States, Italy and Spain.

Some clones are missing from TCRdb's copy, which holds only in-frame ones; the method was immunoSEQ multiplex PCR. The repertoire holds hundreds of thousands of clones, about 85% seen once, with around 7.2% in the top ten. The genes are TRBV24-1 and TRBJ1-2; D uncertain. Source material: peripheral blood. This clonotype originated in a man aged 55 to 70 who had recovered from COVID-19. Written as DNA, the CDR3 is TGTGCCACCAGTGACACTGGGAGAGAGCGGGGCTACACCTTC. Protein product: CATSDTGRERGYTF.